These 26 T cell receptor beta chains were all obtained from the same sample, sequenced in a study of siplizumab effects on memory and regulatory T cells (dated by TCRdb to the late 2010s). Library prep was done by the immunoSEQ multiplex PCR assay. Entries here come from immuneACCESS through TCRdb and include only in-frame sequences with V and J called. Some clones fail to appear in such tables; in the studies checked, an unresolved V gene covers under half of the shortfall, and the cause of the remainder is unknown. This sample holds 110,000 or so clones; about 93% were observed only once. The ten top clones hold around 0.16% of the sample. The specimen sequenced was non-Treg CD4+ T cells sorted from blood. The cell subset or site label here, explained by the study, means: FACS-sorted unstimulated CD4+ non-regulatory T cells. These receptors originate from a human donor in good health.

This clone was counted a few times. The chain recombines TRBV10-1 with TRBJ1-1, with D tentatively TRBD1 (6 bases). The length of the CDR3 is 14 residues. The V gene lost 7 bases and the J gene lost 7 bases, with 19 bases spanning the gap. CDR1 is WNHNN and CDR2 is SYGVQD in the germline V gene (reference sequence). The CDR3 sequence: CASTNDRPYLEAFF. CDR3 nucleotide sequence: TGCGCCAGCACCAATGACAGGCCATACCTTGAAGCTTTCTTT.

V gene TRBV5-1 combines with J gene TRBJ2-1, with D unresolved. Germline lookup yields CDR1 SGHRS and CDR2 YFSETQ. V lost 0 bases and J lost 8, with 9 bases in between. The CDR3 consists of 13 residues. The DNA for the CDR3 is TGCGCCAGCAGCTTGGATAGGTTAGATGAGCAGTTCTTC. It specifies CASSLDRLDEQFF.

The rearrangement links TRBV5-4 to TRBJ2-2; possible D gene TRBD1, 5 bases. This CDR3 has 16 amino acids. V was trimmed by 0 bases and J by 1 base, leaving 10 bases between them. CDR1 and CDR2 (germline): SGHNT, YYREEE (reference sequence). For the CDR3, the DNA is TGTGCCAGCAGCTTGGCCGGGCAGGGGAACACCGGGGAGCTGTTTTTT. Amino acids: CASSLAGQGNTGELFF.

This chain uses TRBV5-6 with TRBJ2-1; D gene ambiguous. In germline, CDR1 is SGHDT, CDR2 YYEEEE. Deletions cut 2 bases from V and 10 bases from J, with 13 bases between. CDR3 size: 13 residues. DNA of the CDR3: TGTGCCAGCAGCTTTGCTTGGGTCCAGGAGCAGTTCTTC. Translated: CASSFAWVQEQFF.

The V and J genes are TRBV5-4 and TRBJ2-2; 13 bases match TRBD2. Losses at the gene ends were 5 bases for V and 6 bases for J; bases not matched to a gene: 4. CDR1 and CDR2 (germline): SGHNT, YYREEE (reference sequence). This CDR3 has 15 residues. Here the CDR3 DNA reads TGTGCCAGCAGAAGACTAGCGGGGGGCCCCGGGGAGCTGTTTTTT. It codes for CASRRLAGGPGELFF. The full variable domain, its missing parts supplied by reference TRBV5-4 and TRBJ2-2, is ETGVTQSPTHLIKTRGQQVTLRCSSQSGHNTVSWYQQALGQGPQFIFQYYREEENGRGNFPPRFSGLQFPNYSSELNVNALELDDSALYLCASRRLAGGPGELFFGEGSRLTVL.

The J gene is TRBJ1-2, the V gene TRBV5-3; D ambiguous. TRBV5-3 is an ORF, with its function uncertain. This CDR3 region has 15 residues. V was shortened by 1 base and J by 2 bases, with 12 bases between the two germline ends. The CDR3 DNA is TGTGCCAGAAGCTTGTTCGGGGAAACCAACTATGGCTACACCTTC. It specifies CARSLFGETNYGYTF.

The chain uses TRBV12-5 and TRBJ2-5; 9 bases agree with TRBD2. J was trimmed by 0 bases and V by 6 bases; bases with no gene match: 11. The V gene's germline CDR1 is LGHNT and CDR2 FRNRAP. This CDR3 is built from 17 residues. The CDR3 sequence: CASGPGRASGNQETQYF. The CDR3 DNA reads TGTGCTAGTGGCCCGGGGAGGGCTAGCGGGAACCAAGAGACCCAGTACTTC. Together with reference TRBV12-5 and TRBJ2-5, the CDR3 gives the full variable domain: DARVTQTPRHKVTEMGQEVTMRCQPILGHNTVFWYRQTMMQGLELLAYFRNRAPLDDSGMPKDRFSAEMPDATLATLKIQPSEPRDSAVYFCASGPGRASGNQETQYFGPGTRLLVL.

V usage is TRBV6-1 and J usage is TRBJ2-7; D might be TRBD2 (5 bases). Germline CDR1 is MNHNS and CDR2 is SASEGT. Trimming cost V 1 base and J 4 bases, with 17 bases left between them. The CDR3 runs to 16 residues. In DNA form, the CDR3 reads TGTGCCAGCAGTGAAGGAGGGCGTGGACTCCGGTACGAGCAGTACTTC. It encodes CASSEGGRGLRYEQYF.

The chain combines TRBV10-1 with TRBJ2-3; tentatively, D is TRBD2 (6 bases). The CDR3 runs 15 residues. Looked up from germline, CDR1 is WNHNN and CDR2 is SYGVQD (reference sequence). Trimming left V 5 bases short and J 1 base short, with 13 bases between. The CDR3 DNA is TGCGCCAGCAGTCCTTCAACGGGAGGCACAGATACGCAGTATTTT. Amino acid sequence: CASSPSTGGTDTQYF.

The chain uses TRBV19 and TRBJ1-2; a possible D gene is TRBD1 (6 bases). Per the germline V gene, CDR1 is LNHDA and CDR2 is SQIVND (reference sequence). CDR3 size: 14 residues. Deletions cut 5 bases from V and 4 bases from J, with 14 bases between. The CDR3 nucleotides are TGTGCCAGTAGTCATCAGGGGCAGCGCTATGGCTACACCTTC. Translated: CASSHQGQRYGYTF.

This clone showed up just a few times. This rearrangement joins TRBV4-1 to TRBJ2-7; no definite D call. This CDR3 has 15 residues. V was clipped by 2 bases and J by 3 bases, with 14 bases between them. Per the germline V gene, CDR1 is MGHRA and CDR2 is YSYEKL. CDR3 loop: CASSQLLGPLYEQYF. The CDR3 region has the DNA TGCGCCAGCAGCCAATTGCTAGGCCCTCTCTACGAGCAGTACTTC.

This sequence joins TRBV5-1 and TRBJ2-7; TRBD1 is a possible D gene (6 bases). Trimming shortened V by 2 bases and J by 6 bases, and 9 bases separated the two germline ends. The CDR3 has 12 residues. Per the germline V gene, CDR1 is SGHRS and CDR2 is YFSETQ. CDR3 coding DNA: TGCGCCAGCAGCTTTACAGGGCTCGAGCAGTACTTC. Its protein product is CASSFTGLEQYF.

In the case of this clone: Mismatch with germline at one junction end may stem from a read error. In DNA form, the CDR3 reads TGTGCCCGCAGCTTTTTACCGGGACAGGGGCGAGAGACCCAGTACTTC. Translating gives CARSFLPGQGRETQYF. The chain carries TRBV7-9 and TRBJ2-5; 10 bases map to TRBD1. Per germline, CDR1 SEHNR and CDR2 FQNEAQ (reference sequence). The CDR3 covers 16 residues.

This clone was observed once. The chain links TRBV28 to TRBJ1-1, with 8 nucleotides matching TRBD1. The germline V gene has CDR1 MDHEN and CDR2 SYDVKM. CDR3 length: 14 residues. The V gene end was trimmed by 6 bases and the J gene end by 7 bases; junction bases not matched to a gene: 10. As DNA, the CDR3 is TGTGCCAGCAGCAACCCTCCCAGGGGGCTTGAAGCTTTCTTT. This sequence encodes CASSNPPRGLEAFF.

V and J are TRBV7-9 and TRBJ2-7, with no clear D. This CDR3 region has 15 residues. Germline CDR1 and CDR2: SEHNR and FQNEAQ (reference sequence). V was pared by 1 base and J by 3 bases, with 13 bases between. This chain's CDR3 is CASSLGAGESYEQYF. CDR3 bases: TGTGCCAGCAGCTTAGGCGCCGGCGAGAGCTACGAGCAGTACTTC.

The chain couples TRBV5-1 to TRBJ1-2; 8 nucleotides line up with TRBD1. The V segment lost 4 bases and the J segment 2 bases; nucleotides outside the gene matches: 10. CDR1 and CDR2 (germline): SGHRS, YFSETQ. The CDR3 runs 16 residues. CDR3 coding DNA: TGCGCCAGCAGCACGGCGCCGGGACAGGCGAACTATGGCTACACCTTC. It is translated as CASSTAPGQANYGYTF.

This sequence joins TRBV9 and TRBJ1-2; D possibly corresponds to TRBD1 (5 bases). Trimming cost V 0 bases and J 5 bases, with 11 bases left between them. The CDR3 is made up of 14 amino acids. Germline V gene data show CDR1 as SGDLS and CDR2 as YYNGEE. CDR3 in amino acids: CASSVDSGSYGYTF. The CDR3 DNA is TGTGCCAGCAGCGTAGATTCAGGGAGTTATGGCTACACCTTC.

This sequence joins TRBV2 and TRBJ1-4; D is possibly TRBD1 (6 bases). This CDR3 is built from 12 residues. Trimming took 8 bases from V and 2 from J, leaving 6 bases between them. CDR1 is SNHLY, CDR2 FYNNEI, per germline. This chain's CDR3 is CASGQTNEKLFF. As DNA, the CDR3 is TGTGCCAGCGGACAGACTAATGAAAAACTGTTTTTT.

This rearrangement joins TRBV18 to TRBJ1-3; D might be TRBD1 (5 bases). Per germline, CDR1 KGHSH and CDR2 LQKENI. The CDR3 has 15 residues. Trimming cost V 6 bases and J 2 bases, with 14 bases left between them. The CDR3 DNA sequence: TGTGCCAGCTCCCCCGAGGGGCTGCCTGGAAACACCATATATTTT. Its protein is CASSPEGLPGNTIYF.

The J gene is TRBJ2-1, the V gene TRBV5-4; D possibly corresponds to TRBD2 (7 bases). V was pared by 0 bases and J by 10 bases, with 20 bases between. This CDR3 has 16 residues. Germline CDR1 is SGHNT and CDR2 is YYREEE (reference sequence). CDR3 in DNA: TGTGCCAGCAGCTTGGTAGGGGGGGGTCCGCCAGGAGAGCAGTTCTTC. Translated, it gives CASSLVGGGPPGEQFF.

The CDR3 bases are TGTGCCAGCTCACCAAGCTTCGCTAACTATGGCTACACCTTC. Amino acid sequence: CASSPSFANYGYTF. The rearrangement joins TRBV18 to TRBJ1-2, with D unclear. Germline CDR1 reads KGHSH; CDR2 reads LQKENI. Trimming removed 2 bases from V and 0 bases from J, with 7 bases in between. The CDR3 covers 14 residues. Full variable domain (remainder filled in from reference TRBV18 and TRBJ1-2): NAGVMQNPRHLVRRRGQEARLRCSPMKGHSHVYWYRQLPEEGLKFMVYLQKENIIDESGMPKERFSAEFPKEGPSILRIQQVVRGDSAAYFCASSPSFANYGYTFGSGTRLTVV.

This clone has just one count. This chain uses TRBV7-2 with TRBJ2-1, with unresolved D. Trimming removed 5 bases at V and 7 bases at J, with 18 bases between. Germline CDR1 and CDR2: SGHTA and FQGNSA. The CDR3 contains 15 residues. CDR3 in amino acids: CASSLHGQVANEQFF. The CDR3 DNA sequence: TGTGCCAGCAGCCTACACGGGCAGGTCGCGAATGAGCAGTTCTTC.

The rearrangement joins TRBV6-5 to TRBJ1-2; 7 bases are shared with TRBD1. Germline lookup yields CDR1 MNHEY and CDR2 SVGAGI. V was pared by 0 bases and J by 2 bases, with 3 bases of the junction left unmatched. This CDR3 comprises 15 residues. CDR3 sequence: CASSYSDRANYGYTF. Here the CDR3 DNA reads TGTGCCAGCAGTTACTCTGACAGGGCCAACTATGGCTACACCTTC.

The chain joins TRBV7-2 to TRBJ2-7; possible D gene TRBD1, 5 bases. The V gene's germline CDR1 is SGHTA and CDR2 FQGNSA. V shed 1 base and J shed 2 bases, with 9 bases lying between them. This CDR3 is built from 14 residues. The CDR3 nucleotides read TGTGCCAGCAGCTTAGGATGGGGCCCCTACGAGCAGTACTTC. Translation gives CASSLGWGPYEQYF.

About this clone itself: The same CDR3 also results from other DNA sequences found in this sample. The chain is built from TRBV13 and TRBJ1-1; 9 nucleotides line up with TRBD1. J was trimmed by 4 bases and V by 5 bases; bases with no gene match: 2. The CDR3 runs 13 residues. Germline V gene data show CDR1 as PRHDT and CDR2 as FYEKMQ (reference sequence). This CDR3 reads CASSPTGGTEAFF. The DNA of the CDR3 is TGTGCCAGCAGCCCGACAGGGGGCACTGAAGCTTTCTTT.

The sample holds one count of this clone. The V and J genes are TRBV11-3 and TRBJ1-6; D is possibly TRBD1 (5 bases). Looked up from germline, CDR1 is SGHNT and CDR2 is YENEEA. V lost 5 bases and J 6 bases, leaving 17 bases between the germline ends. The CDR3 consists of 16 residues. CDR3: CASSQGGLGGNSPLHF. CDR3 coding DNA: TGTGCCAGCAGCCAAGGCGGATTGGGGGGTAATTCACCCCTCCACTTT.